This T cell receptor (beta chain) was identified during a study of regulatory T cells in long-lasting Graves disease. Through Arm-PCR of CDR3 regions and iRepertoire HTBI primers, TCR beta libraries were built. TCRdb re-derived calls from the multiplex PCR reads in MiXCR, one entry per CDR3 protein. The table lists about 540,000 distinct CDR3 sequences, approximately 13% of them singletons, with about 10% in the top ten. In its sample, this clonotype was seen many times. Sample time point: newly diagnosed GD, antithyroid drugs for less than 3 months. The authors made the TCR library using RNA they extracted from PBMCs. V gave up 2 bases and J gave up 4 bases, with 6 bases separating them. CDR1 and CDR2 (germline): WSHSY, SAAADI. This CDR3 spans 13 amino acids. The sample also formed part of further work on T cells in Graves' hyperthyroidism and ophthalmopathy.

The source is a young man with Graves disease. This chain uses TRBV10-2 with TRBJ1-5; no firm D call. Sample: peripheral blood mononuclear cells (PBMCs), taken at new diagnosis, from a patient treated with antithyroid drugs. The CDR3 loop reads CASSETENQPQHF. The CDR3 nucleotides are TGCGCCAGCAGTGAGACCGAGAATCAGCCCCAGCATTTT.